One sample yielded the 20 T cell receptor beta chains listed below, sequenced in a study of identical twins. TCRdb re-called the 5' RACE reads through MiXCR, storing one row per CDR3 protein. The repertoire holds a few hundred thousand distinct CDR3 sequences, with roughly 9.5% as singletons. These data were also reused for a study on yellow fever vaccine responses in identical twins.

Sequencing was done on a sample of PBMCs. The receptors derive from a woman between 18 and 30 years old in good health.

This clonotype showed up just a few times. This chain joins TRBV7-8 and TRBJ2-5; maybe TRBD1 (6 bases). V was cut by 2 bases and J by 1 base, with 20 bases left in between. The CDR3 loop spans 18 amino acids. Germline CDR1 reads SGHVS; CDR2 reads FQNEAQ. The CDR3 protein is CASSLLTGWSGTQETQYF. The CDR3 DNA reads TGTGCCAGCAGCTTACTCACAGGGTGGTCGGGGACCCAAGAGACCCAGTACTTC. The whole variable domain, remainder taken from reference TRBV7-8 and TRBJ2-5, is GAGVSQSPRYKVAKRGQDVALRCDPISGHVSLFWYQQALGQGPEFLTYFQNEAQLDKSGLPSDRFFAERPEGSVSTLKIQRTQQEDSAVYLCASSLLTGWSGTQETQYFGPGTRLLVL.

The chain recombines TRBV20-1 with TRBJ2-1; perhaps TRBD2 as D (6 bases). V lost 1 base and J lost 2, with 15 bases in between. Germline V gives CDR1 DFQATT, CDR2 SNEGSKA (reference sequence). The CDR3 extends over 16 amino acids. CDR3 in amino acids: CSARAPGAFPYNEQFF. The CDR3 nucleotides are TGCAGTGCTAGAGCTCCGGGAGCTTTCCCCTACAATGAGCAGTTCTTC.

The chain is built from TRBV7-2 and TRBJ2-4; 8 bases are shared with TRBD1. The CDR3 is 16 amino acids. Trimming at V came to 5 bases and at J to 2 bases, leaving 8 bases not matched to a gene. The germline V gene has CDR1 SGHTA and CDR2 FQGNSA. CDR3 residues: CASSAGGRTTKNIQYF. Here the CDR3 DNA reads TGTGCCAGCAGCGCAGGGGGCAGGACCACCAAAAACATTCAGTACTTC. Variable domain in full (rest from reference TRBV7-2 and TRBJ2-4): GAGVSQSPSNKVTEKGKDVELRCDPISGHTALYWYRQSLGQGLEFLIYFQGNSAPDKSGLPSDRFSAERTGGSVSTLTIQRTQQEDSAVYLCASSAGGRTTKNIQYFGAGTRLSVL.

This clonotype was detected a few times. This chain joins TRBV6-1 and TRBJ2-1, with TRBD1 identical over 8 bases. The CDR3 extends over 15 amino acids. Germline CDR1 MNHNS, CDR2 SASEGT. The J segment lost 5 bases and the V segment lost 6 bases, leaving 9 bases of the junction unmatched. For the CDR3, the DNA is TGTGCCAGCAGAGCAGGACAGGGTTACAACAATGAGCAGTTCTTC. Its translation is CASRAGQGYNNEQFF.

The chain employs TRBV7-8 and TRBJ2-3; D unresolved. Deletions cut 7 bases from V and 4 bases from J, with 15 bases between. The CDR3 contains 14 residues. CDR1 is SGHVS, CDR2 FQNEAQ, per germline. CDR3 residues: CASTHGPSPDTQYF. The DNA for the CDR3 is TGTGCCAGCACCCATGGGCCTAGTCCAGATACGCAGTATTTT.

This chain joins TRBV11-3 and TRBJ1-6, with D hard to call. V lost 2 bases and J 9 bases, leaving 8 bases between the germline ends. This CDR3 region has 13 residues. The germline gives CDR1 SGHNT, CDR2 YENEEA. In DNA form, the CDR3 reads TGTGCCAGCAGCTTAATCGGATCTTCACCCCTCCACTTT. It is translated as CASSLIGSSPLHF.

The chain employs TRBV7-2 and TRBJ2-7, with 10 bases identical to TRBD2. Germline trimming cut 3 bases from V and 1 base from J; bases unmatched to any gene: 3. Germline-derived CDR1 and CDR2 are SGHTA and FQGNSA. The CDR3 has 15 amino acids. The CDR3 coding sequence is TGTGCCAGCAGCTTCTTAGCGGGAGGTTCCTACGAGCAGTACTTC. Its translation is CASSFLAGGSYEQYF.

This clonotype was observed a handful of times. CDR3 protein: CSAKRVGANVLTF. The CDR3 bases are TGCAGTGCTAAAAGGGTTGGGGCCAACGTCCTGACTTTC. The chain links TRBV20-1 to TRBJ2-6; D gene unclear. This CDR3 spans 13 amino acids. The V gene lost 4 bases and the J gene lost 3 bases, with 7 bases spanning the gap. Germline lookup yields CDR1 DFQATT and CDR2 SNEGSKA (reference sequence).

The chain couples TRBV27 to TRBJ2-1; the D gene is possibly TRBD2 (5 bases). Germline CDR1 and CDR2: MNHEY and SMNVEV (reference sequence). The CDR3 spans 13 residues. V was trimmed by 3 bases and J by 9 bases, leaving 12 bases between them. The CDR3 nucleotides are TGTGCCAGCAGTTTTTTTACTGGGAGTGAGCAGTTCTTC. Its protein product is CASSFFTGSEQFF.

The DNA for the CDR3 is TGTGCCAGCAGCTTCCTAGCAGAGTACAATGAGCAGTTCTTC. As protein: CASSFLAEYNEQFF. The gene calls are TRBV7-9 and TRBJ2-1; D may be TRBD2 (5 bases). Trimming took 3 bases from V and 4 from J, leaving 10 bases between them. This CDR3 is 14 amino acids long. Per germline, CDR1 SEHNR and CDR2 FQNEAQ (reference sequence).

This clonotype was observed at least ten times. J is TRBJ2-1 and V is TRBV6-2 or TRBV6-3; 9 positions match TRBD2. The length of the CDR3 is 13 residues. Germline CDR1 reads MNHEY; CDR2 reads SVGEGT. J gave up 9 bases and V 6 bases, and 6 bases lay outside the gene matches. In nucleotides, the CDR3 is TGTGCCAGCAGGACTAGCGGAACTAGTGAGCAGTTCTTC. This encodes CASRTSGTSEQFF.

The chain is built from TRBV29-1 and TRBJ2-3, with 7 bases lining up with TRBD1. CDR1 is SQVTM and CDR2 is ANQGSEA in the germline V gene. The V and J ends lost 8 bases and 0 bases, in that order; junction bases with no gene match: 5. This CDR3 contains 13 residues. The CDR3 sequence is CSSGTDSTDTQYF. The DNA for the CDR3 is TGCAGCTCCGGGACAGATAGCACAGATACGCAGTATTTT.

This clonotype was seen only a few times. V and J are TRBV7-2 and TRBJ2-7, with D hard to call. Trimming removed 2 bases at V and 4 bases at J, with 6 bases between. CDR3 length: 12 amino acids. The germline CDR1 and CDR2 sequences are SGHTA and FQGNSA. The CDR3 coding sequence is TGTGCCAGCAGCTTATTTCCTTACGAGCAGTACTTC. It specifies CASSLFPYEQYF.

The sample holds a few counts of this clonotype. V gene TRBV2 combines with J gene TRBJ1-6, with 9 positions matching TRBD1. J was trimmed by 12 bases and V by 1 base; bases with no gene match: 7. Germline CDR1 is SNHLY and CDR2 is FYNNEI. The CDR3 is 15 amino acids. The CDR3 DNA reads as TGTGCCAGCAGTGAAGGTCACAGGGGGCACGGACCCCTCCACTTT. Encoded protein: CASSEGHRGHGPLHF.

The chain couples TRBV11-2 to TRBJ2-5, with D possibly matching TRBD2 (5 bases). The CDR3 runs 15 residues. V shed 2 bases and J shed 1 base, with 11 bases lying between them. Germline CDR1 reads SGHAT; CDR2 reads FQNNGV. The CDR3 DNA sequence: TGTGCCAGCAGCTTAAACGCCGGGATCCAAGAGACCCAGTACTTC. Amino acids: CASSLNAGIQETQYF.

This clonotype was counted a few times. V is TRBV30 and J is TRBJ2-2, with no clear D. CDR1 and CDR2 (germline): GTSNPN, SVGIG (reference sequence). The CDR3 length is 16 residues. Trimming removed 4 bases at V and 0 bases at J, with 15 bases between. The CDR3 DNA reads TGTGCCTGGACAGCAATCAGAGTCGCGAACACCGGGGAGCTGTTTTTT. This sequence encodes CAWTAIRVANTGELFF.

This clonotype was detected many times. V is TRBV12-3 or TRBV12-4 and J is TRBJ2-7; 8 bases agree with TRBD1. After removal of 6 bases from V and 6 bases from J, the junction contained 13 bases not matched to a gene. The CDR3 is 15 amino acids. The CDR3 sequence is CASRNGQGRSSEQYF. The CDR3 DNA follows: TGTGCCAGCAGAAATGGACAGGGAAGAAGTTCCGAGCAGTACTTC.

This clonotype turned up a few times. This sequence joins TRBV27 and TRBJ2-7; 12 bases fit TRBD2. The CDR3 consists of 15 residues. J lost 5 bases, V lost 8 bases, and 10 bases had no gene match. The germline V gene encodes CDR1 MNHEY and CDR2 SMNVEV (reference sequence). CDR3 nucleotide sequence: TGTGCCAGCTCCCCAAGGACTAGCGGGACCCACGAGCAGTACTTC. This encodes CASSPRTSGTHEQYF.

This clonotype was recorded a few times. This rearrangement joins TRBV10-3 to TRBJ2-3, with D perhaps matching TRBD1 or TRBD2 (5 bases each). Germline V gene lookup returns CDR1 ENHRY and CDR2 SYGVKD. Deletions cut 6 bases from V and 4 bases from J, with 17 bases between. This CDR3 has 15 amino acids. CDR3 residues: CAIRRGDQSSDTQYF. CDR3 sequence (DNA): TGTGCCATCAGGAGAGGGGACCAGAGCTCAGATACGCAGTATTTT.

V gene TRBV11-2 combines with J gene TRBJ2-5, with D possibly being TRBD1 (6 bases). Trimming cost V 3 bases and J 2 bases, with 10 bases left between them. Per the germline V gene, CDR1 is SGHAT and CDR2 is FQNNGV. The CDR3 totals 14 residues. CDR3 region: CASSFGQKQETQYF. The CDR3 nucleotides are TGTGCCAGCAGCTTCGGACAGAAACAAGAGACCCAGTACTTC.